These 14 T cell receptor beta chains share one sample of origin, sequenced in a study of beta chain features in type 1 diabetes. The authors reverse transcribed all of the isolated RNA, so sequencing captured expressed TCRB transcripts. Sequenced by immunoSEQ multiplex PCR; TCRdb stores in-frame clones only, minus some. The sample has hundreds of thousands of clones, about 11% seen once. Sequenced input: naive CD4+ T cells from blood. Receptors originate from a woman in her 30s in good health.

Only a few counts were recorded for this clone. The sample holds other DNA sequences that translate to the same CDR3. V is TRBV9 and J is TRBJ2-1, with D possibly being TRBD2 (5 bases). The V end was cut by 0 bases, the J end by 0 bases, with 7 bases between. This CDR3 contains 15 residues. Germline lookup yields CDR1 SGDLS and CDR2 YYNGEE. The chain's CDR3 is CASSVAGNSYNEQFF. The CDR3 DNA reads TGTGCCAGCAGCGTAGCGGGGAACTCCTACAATGAGCAGTTCTTC.

The CDR3: CASSQSQTAYNEQFF. The CDR3 DNA sequence: TGCGCCAGCAGCCAATCTCAAACGGCCTACAATGAGCAGTTCTTC. This sequence joins TRBV4-3 and TRBJ2-1; D remains ambiguous. Trimming cost V 2 bases and J 2 bases, with 10 bases left between them. The length of the CDR3 is 15 residues. Per germline, CDR1 LGHNA and CDR2 YSLEER.

The chain uses TRBV2 and TRBJ2-3, with no clear D. The CDR3 runs 14 residues. The germline V and J ends were trimmed by 7 bases and 2 bases, with 13 bases remaining between them. Germline lookup yields CDR1 SNHLY and CDR2 FYNNEI. The CDR3 protein is CASKTVTATDTQYF. Written as DNA, the CDR3 is TGTGCCAGCAAGACGGTAACAGCCACAGATACGCAGTATTTT.

The chain has TRBV7-3 and TRBJ2-7, with 11 bases lining up with TRBD2. Per the germline V gene, CDR1 is SGHTA and CDR2 is FQGTGA. This CDR3 has 16 amino acids. J lost 5 bases, V lost 0 bases, and 6 bases had no gene match. CDR3 sequence reads: CASSLTPGLAGDEQYF. The CDR3 DNA sequence: TGTGCCAGCAGCTTAACCCCCGGACTAGCGGGCGACGAGCAGTACTTC.

The rearrangement joins TRBV5-4 to TRBJ1-1; D gene uncertain. Looked up from germline, CDR1 is SGHNT and CDR2 is YYREEE (reference sequence). The CDR3 is made up of 16 amino acids. The V end was cut by 0 bases, the J end by 4 bases, with 16 bases between. CDR3 DNA sequence: TGTGCCAGCAGCTTGGGTGGCGACTCAACCCCCACTGAAGCTTTCTTT. Translated: CASSLGGDSTPTEAFF.

The chain couples TRBV4-3 to TRBJ2-7, with 9 positions matching TRBD1. Germline values: CDR1 LGHNA, CDR2 YSLEER. CDR3 length equals 15 residues. With V trimmed by 6 bases and J by 1 base, 7 bases remained unmatched. CDR3 in amino acids: CASSQSGTGSYEQYF. In DNA form, the CDR3 reads TGCGCCAGCAGTCAATCCGGGACAGGGTCCTACGAGCAGTACTTC.

This clone turned up a few times. V and J are TRBV5-1 and TRBJ2-7; D call uncertain. Germline assignment: CDR1 SGHRS and CDR2 YFSETQ. The CDR3 is made up of 14 amino acids. Trimming took 0 bases from V and 1 from J, leaving 8 bases between them. DNA for the CDR3: TGCGCCAGCAGCTTGGGCGCCATGTCCTACGAGCAGTACTTC. As protein: CASSLGAMSYEQYF.

This clone was seen more than once but under ten times. The chain joins TRBV18 to TRBJ2-7, with 7 nucleotides matching TRBD2. Germline trimming cut 4 bases from V and 1 base from J; bases unmatched to any gene: 7. Germline CDR1 KGHSH, CDR2 LQKENI. The CDR3 runs 15 residues. CDR3 amino acids: CASSRTSVSSYEQYF. The DNA of the CDR3 is TGTGCCAGCTCACGTACTAGCGTATCTTCCTACGAGCAGTACTTC.

This clone was found a few times. This sequence joins TRBV2 and TRBJ1-5; 11 nucleotides align to TRBD1. This CDR3 spans 13 amino acids. Germline CDR1 reads SNHLY; CDR2 reads FYNNEI. The V gene end was trimmed by 8 bases and the J gene end by 6 bases; junction bases not matched to a gene: 3. The DNA of the CDR3 is TGTGCCAGCTGCGGGACAGGGGGTCAGCCCCAGCATTTT. It encodes CASCGTGGQPQHF.

The V and J genes are TRBV28 and TRBJ2-1, with TRBD1 matching 7 bases. The CDR3 spans 15 residues. Trimming removed 6 bases from V and 4 bases from J; junction bases left unmatched: 9. The V gene's germline CDR1 is MDHEN and CDR2 SYDVKM. The CDR3 sequence: CASRWTGYPYNEQFF. DNA of the CDR3: TGTGCCAGCAGGTGGACAGGATACCCATACAATGAGCAGTTCTTC.

This clone was observed a handful of times. The chain couples TRBV5-4 to TRBJ2-2; 11 bases line up with TRBD1. Per the germline V gene, CDR1 is SGHNT and CDR2 is YYREEE (reference sequence). Unmatched junction bases numbered 12, after V lost 3 bases and J lost 2 bases. CDR3 size: 19 residues. The CDR3 loop is CASSYVPGTGGLNTGELFF. The CDR3 DNA sequence: TGTGCCAGCAGCTATGTTCCGGGGACAGGGGGTCTAAACACCGGGGAGCTGTTTTTT.

The chain has TRBV6-6 and TRBJ2-3; 9 bases match TRBD2. After removal of 4 bases from V and 0 bases from J, the junction contained 5 bases not matched to a gene. Germline V gene data show CDR1 as MNHNY and CDR2 as SVGAGI (reference sequence). The CDR3 runs to 16 residues. The CDR3 DNA sequence: TGTGCCAGCAGTTTCCCACTAGCGGGTAGCACAGATACGCAGTATTTT. It yields the protein CASSFPLAGSTDTQYF.

The chain carries TRBV4-3 and TRBJ1-1, with a tentative D call TRBD1 (6 bases). The V gene's germline CDR1 is LGHNA and CDR2 YSLEER. The CDR3 loop spans 15 amino acids. V was clipped by 1 base and J by 1 base, with 10 bases between them. The CDR3 reads CASSQVAGANTEAFF. The CDR3, as DNA: TGCGCCAGCAGCCAAGTAGCAGGGGCGAACACTGAAGCTTTCTTT.

This clone showed up just a few times. This chain connects TRBV19 to TRBJ2-7; D is uncertain. The germline V and J ends were trimmed by 8 bases and 6 bases, with 11 bases remaining between them. Germline V gene data show CDR1 as LNHDA and CDR2 as SQIVND (reference sequence). The CDR3 totals 11 residues. The CDR3 is CASAMGPEQYF. The CDR3 region has the DNA TGTGCCAGTGCGATGGGCCCCGAGCAGTACTTC.